This TCR beta chain was found in a study of radiotherapy plus CTLA-4 blockade in lung cancer. The wider study: Across the patients, objective responses occurred in under 20%, and disease control in just over 30%. Study-level findings and limits: An expansion of tumor-derived TCR clones occurred in blood after radiotherapy plus ipilimumab. Early blood T cell clone dynamics reportedly forecast response best, with interferon-beta.

Trimming removed 4 bases from V and 5 bases from J, with 17 bases in between. The CDR3 totals 15 residues. Germline CDR1 LGHNA, CDR2 YSLEER. With ipilimumab providing CTLA-4 blockade, focal radiation was administered to patients who had chemo-refractory metastatic non-small-cell lung cancer. The repertoire was sequenced with immunoSEQ multiplex PCR; TCRdb's copy has only in-frame clones and lacks some. The sample comprises about 51,000 clones, 77% of which are singletons, and 2% to 2.5% rests with the top ten. With regard to this clone: What it recognizes is unknown.

This specimen was peripheral blood, taken from a patient treated with radiotherapy plus ipilimumab. The clonotype originates from a human donor with non-small cell lung cancer whose response to radiotherapy plus ipilimumab could not be evaluated. The J gene is TRBJ2-5, the V gene TRBV4-3; D may be TRBD1 (6 bases). The CDR3 sequence is CASSLSGLQGETQYF. In nucleotides, the CDR3 is TGCGCCAGCAGCCTGTCAGGGTTGCAGGGGGAGACCCAGTACTTC.